The source of this T cell receptor (beta chain) is a study of cytomegalovirus exposure and HLA in healthy donors (dated by TCRdb to 2016 to 2017). In the study overall: The 550 to 750 repertoires of the first cohort and the 95 to 150 validation repertoires were produced on the same platform, according to a later analysis. The study combined high-throughput TCR immunosequencing, statistical association of individual TCRs with disease status, and machine learning to predict cytomegalovirus infection status. The study aimed to test whether cataloging public T cell receptors could reveal signatures of past pathogen exposure. Besides the first cohort of more than 650 subjects, a separate validation cohort made up of over a hundred different subjects was used. What the study reported, not specific to this receptor: Most TCR sequences were seen in very few donors, while some public TCRs were found in many individuals. The classifier was reported to diagnose cytomegalovirus status with high specificity and sensitivity in both the original cohort and the validation cohort. The authors suggested that the approach could potentially be extended to other disease states and immunological phenotypes. The study listed approximately 150 TCR beta chains as associated with cytomegalovirus. The validation cohort had no HLA typing available for a later analysis, so co-occurrence within that cohort was assessed over all 120 or so repertoires. In a later analysis, TCRs clustered in the first cohort were found to also tend to co-occur in the 130 or so validation repertoires, with around 94% of cluster scores above 0. A few of the identified cytomegalovirus-associated TCR beta chains were confirmed in vitro to be specific for cytomegalovirus antigens.

The donors were included in the validation cohort of some 120 subjects, a group kept apart from the approximately 700-subject first cohort. A word on this clone: Its antigen target is currently unknown. No base quality values were provided; no much bigger clone lies one nucleotide off.

Library generation was performed with the immunoSEQ multiplex PCR assay. Processing in the source paper ran as follows. A statistical classification framework was built to diagnose cytomegalovirus status from the catalog of TCR beta chain sequences. This is the immuneACCESS table as TCRdb keeps it, with only in-frame sequences that have V and J called. A part of the clones is gone; compared with another copy, unresolved V genes explain less than half, and the rest is unexplained. V, J and clone size derive from that table, while D and trimming were established from the DNA sequence. This sample has about 140,000 clones in its table, and 94% of those were observed once. The ten largest clonotypes hold less than 2% of the sample. The CDR3 has 16 amino acids, counting the end cysteine and phenylalanine. The kept DNA is CDR3 alone, 48 bases in frame from the first base. Looking up the germline V gene yields CDR1 SGHTS and CDR2 YDEGEE. V ends up 5 bases short and J 4 bases short, with an unmatched junction base count of 14.

This TCR came from a man between 18 and 29 years old in good health and CMV-seropositive. Sequencing was carried out using PBMCs. Here the chain combines TRBV5-8 and TRBJ1-2; 7 central nucleotides agree with TRBD1. DNA sequence: TGTGCCAGCAGTCGGAGGAAAAGGGGGCACGGCTATGGCTACACCTTC. Its translation is CASSRRKRGHGYGYTF.